This TCR beta chain was identified in a study of blood T cell repertoires in COVID-19. V was clipped by 1 base and J by 4 bases, with 16 bases between them. The CDR3 spans 16 residues. Germline CDR1 is LGHNA and CDR2 is YNFKEQ. In the original workflow: Estimation of nucleated cell counts was performed using reference gene primer amplification. The protocol was immunoSEQ multiplex PCR, while the TCRdb copy is restricted to in-frame clones and leaves out a portion. That table is the source of V, J and clone size, and D and trimming were worked out from the DNA. The table includes over 10,000 clones, around four fifths detected once.

The chain joins TRBV4-2 to TRBJ1-1, with D perhaps matching TRBD1 (6 bases). The sequencing input was peripheral blood. The sequence was collected from a human donor in a cohort sampled during active COVID-19. The CDR3 DNA reads as TGTGCCAGCAGCCAAGGAACAGGGACGTCTCGCACTGAAGCTTTCTTT. It translates to CASSQGTGTSRTEAFF.